This TCR beta chain comes out of a study of Tregs in tolerant kidney transplant recipients. Study results and caveats: Few patients were studied, so findings need validation in larger groups.

Trimming stripped 0 bases from V and 1 base from J, with 7 bases between. CDR3 length equals 15 residues. Looked up from germline, CDR1 is SGHRS and CDR2 is YFSETQ. Libraries were prepared by immunoSEQ multiplex PCR; TCRdb keeps only in-frame clonotypes and omits some of them. The table lists approximately 60,000 clones, around 87% of them singletons. Recipients received nonmyeloablative bone marrow transplants from related graft donors, with transient mixed chimerism. CD4+CD25+CD127- Tregs, CD4+CD25- non-Tregs, CD4 and CD8 cells were sorted. This clone occurred a few times. The antigen is not known. This TCR derives from a human patient who received a combined kidney and bone marrow transplant. Some of these T cells may belong to the graft donor. The gene calls are TRBV5-1 and TRBJ2-2; D is unresolved. The sample here was CD4+ T cells from blood (PBMCs), taken 6 months after the transplant. CDR3 sequence reads: CASSLVAVNTGELFF. The CDR3 DNA follows: TGCGCCAGCAGCTTGGTGGCGGTGAACACCGGGGAGCTGTTTTTT.